The 7 T cell receptor beta chains listed next were all sequenced from one sample in a study of blood T cell repertoires in COVID-19. Sequencing was performed with immunoSEQ multiplex PCR; in TCRdb, only in-frame clones are kept and a portion is missing. The table lists 110,000 to 150,000 clones, approximately 90% of them singletons, with 2.5% to 3.5% in the top ten. Material for sequencing was peripheral blood. The receptors stem from a woman aged 55-75 years with active COVID-19.

This chain uses TRBV20-1 with TRBJ1-4; the match to TRBD1 covers 7 bases. The CDR3 consists of 14 residues. The ends lost 3 bases at V and 2 bases at J; junction bases unmatched: 3. CDR1 is DFQATT and CDR2 is SNEGSKA in the germline V gene (reference sequence). CDR3 loop: CSASTQGTNEKLFF. Here the CDR3 DNA reads TGCAGTGCTAGTACACAGGGGACTAATGAAAAACTGTTTTTT.

This clone occurred a few times. The genes are TRBV6-2 or TRBV6-3 and TRBJ2-1; D unresolved. V lost 6 bases and J lost 4, with 10 bases in between. This CDR3 has 13 amino acids. In germline, CDR1 is MNHEY, CDR2 SVGEGT. CDR3 nucleotides: TGTGCCAGCAGCCTTACAAAATACAATGAGCAGTTCTTC. Translating gives CASSLTKYNEQFF.

This sequence joins TRBV5-1 and TRBJ1-2, with a tentative D call TRBD1 (6 bases). The CDR3 covers 15 residues. The V end was cut by 1 base, the J end by 7 bases, with 17 bases between. CDR1 SGHRS and CDR2 YFSETQ come from the germline V gene. CDR3 sequence (DNA): TGCGCCAGCAGCTTGCGCCAGGGGTTCGCCGCTGGCTACACCTTC. This sequence encodes CASSLRQGFAAGYTF.

The V and J genes are TRBV6-5 and TRBJ2-7; weak D call: TRBD2 (6 bases). Germline CDR1 reads MNHEY; CDR2 reads SVGAGI. The CDR3 is made up of 14 amino acids. Trimming stripped 6 bases from V and 0 bases from J, with 12 bases between. The CDR3 coding sequence is TGTGCCAGCAGCCCACGGCGGGACTCCTACGAGCAGTACTTC. Its protein is CASSPRRDSYEQYF.

J is TRBJ1-3 and V is TRBV10-3, with 10 bases identical to TRBD1. Germline loops: CDR1 ENHRY, CDR2 SYGVKD. With V trimmed by 4 bases and J by 0 bases, 6 bases remained unmatched. The CDR3 is made up of 17 amino acids. The CDR3 DNA is TGTGCCATCAGTGGACAGGGGGCATCAGGCTCTGGAAACACCATATATTTT. The encoded protein is CAISGQGASGSGNTIYF.

There are a few counts of this clone. V and J are TRBV4-3 and TRBJ2-2; D is unresolved. This CDR3 spans 17 amino acids. The germline CDR1 and CDR2 sequences are LGHNA and YSLEER. The V gene lost 4 bases and the J gene lost 2 bases, with 17 bases spanning the gap. DNA for the CDR3: TGCGCCAGCAGCCCAATCCGTCACAGCCTAAACACCGGGGAGCTGTTTTTT. Its protein is CASSPIRHSLNTGELFF.

The gene calls are TRBV11-3 and TRBJ2-1; a weak D match, TRBD2 (5 bases). This CDR3 has 15 amino acids. CDR1 SGHNT and CDR2 YENEEA come from the germline V gene. V lost 2 bases and J lost 1, with 9 bases in between. The CDR3 loop is CASSLWSGSYNEQFF. DNA of the CDR3: TGTGCCAGCAGCTTATGGAGCGGATCCTACAATGAGCAGTTCTTC.